The entry below gives a single T cell receptor (beta chain) sequence along with its context. Clones were sequenced by immunoSEQ multiplex PCR, and TCRdb holds only the in-frame ones, with some missing. The sample carries around 100,000 clones, 75% to 90% recorded once. This sample is part of a study of blood T cell repertoires in COVID-19. Study in general: From T cells, B-cell-depleted T cells, or PBMCs came the material, which was cDNA or gDNA.

Trimming shortened V by 0 bases and J by 8 bases, and 10 bases separated the two germline ends. Looked up from germline, CDR1 is LGHNA and CDR2 is YSLEER. CDR3 size: 13 residues. Material: peripheral blood. The rearrangement joins TRBV4-3 to TRBJ2-5; D perhaps matches TRBD1 (6 bases). The receptor comes from a man of 80 years or more with acute or convalescent COVID-19. CDR3: CASSQDRGGTQYF. In nucleotides, the CDR3 is TGCGCCAGCAGCCAAGATCGAGGGGGAACCCAGTACTTC.